Following are 2 T cell receptor beta chains from one sample sequenced in a study of T cell changes during pregnancy in multiple sclerosis (dated by TCRdb to about 2019). The library was built by means of the immunoSEQ multiplex PCR assay. TCRdb carries this immuneACCESS record with in-frame sequences only. Its versions omit some clonotypes, under half of them owing to an unresolved V gene in the studies checked, with the rest unexplained. Counted in this sample were approximately 32,000 clones; roughly nine tenths of them appeared once. Clones ranked in the top ten supply under 12% of the sample. This material consisted of CD8+ T cells from peripheral blood mononuclear cells, taken in the second trimester of pregnancy. The receptors here all came from a female donor with multiple sclerosis, enrolled in a pregnancy study.

The V and J genes are TRBV27 and TRBJ1-2; 8 positions match TRBD1. This CDR3 has 13 residues. J was trimmed by 4 bases and V by 5 bases; bases with no gene match: 3. Germline assignment: CDR1 MNHEY and CDR2 SMNVEV (reference sequence). The CDR3: CASSTTGAYGYTF. As DNA, the CDR3 is TGTGCCAGCAGTACGACAGGGGCCTATGGCTACACCTTC.

V usage is TRBV7-9 and J usage is TRBJ2-2; 12 nucleotides align to TRBD2. CDR1 and CDR2 (germline): SEHNR, FQNEAQ (reference sequence). Trimming at V came to 1 base and at J to 5 bases, leaving 11 bases not matched to a gene. CDR3 length equals 19 residues. The CDR3 DNA reads as TGTGCCAGCAGCTTAGAAACCGTTGGACTAGCGGGAAGAACCGGGGAGCTGTTTTTT. This translates into CASSLETVGLAGRTGELFF.